This TCR beta chain was retrieved from a study of human T cells and chemical hapten exposure. On the study more broadly: Patch tests containing 0.01% DPC, applied to the upper back, were read at 6 days. Patients, mostly women, had alopecia areata, alopecia totalis or alopecia universalis.

TCRdb ran MiXCR on the RACE reads and lists one entry per CDR3 protein. The sample includes 80,000 to 95,000 distinct CDR3 sequences, 9.5% to 12% seen only once; the top ten take roughly 2.3%. Germline CDR1 reads DFQATT; CDR2 reads SNEGSKA (reference sequence). The ends were cut back, 7 bases at V and 0 bases at J, with 7 bases in the middle. The CDR3 extends over 13 amino acids. Time point of the sample: patch test 2, 6 weeks after DPC sensitization. The treatment is: therapeutic diphenylcyclopropenone sensitization with weekly scalp DPC. The sequence came from a man in his forties or fifties with alopecia areata. Some clones in this sample may be carry-over from other donors' samples. The chain carries TRBV20-1 and TRBJ2-6; D unresolved. This sample comprised whole blood, obtained in connection with sensitization to the hapten diphenylcyclopropenone (DPC). The CDR3 region is CSGRSSGANVLTF. In nucleotides, the CDR3 is TGCAGTGGTCGAAGCTCTGGGGCCAACGTCCTGACTTTC.